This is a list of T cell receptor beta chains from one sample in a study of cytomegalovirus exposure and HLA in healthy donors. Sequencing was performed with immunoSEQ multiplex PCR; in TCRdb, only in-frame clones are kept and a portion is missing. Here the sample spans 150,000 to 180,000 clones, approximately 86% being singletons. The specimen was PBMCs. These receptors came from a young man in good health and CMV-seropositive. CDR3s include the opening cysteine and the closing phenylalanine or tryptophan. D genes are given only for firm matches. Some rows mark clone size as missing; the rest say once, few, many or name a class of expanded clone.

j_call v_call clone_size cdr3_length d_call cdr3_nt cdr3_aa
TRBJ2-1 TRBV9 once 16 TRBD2 TGTGCCAGCAGCGAAGGTAGCGGGGGCAATTACAATGAGCAGTTCTTC CASSEGSGGNYNEQFF
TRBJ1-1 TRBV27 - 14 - TGTGCCAGCCATCTATACGGGGGGGTCCCTGAAGCTTTCTTT CASHLYGGVPEAFF
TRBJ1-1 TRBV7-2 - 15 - TGTGCCAGCAGCTTAGGTTCCAGGGTGAACACTGAAGCTTTCTTT CASSLGSRVNTEAFF
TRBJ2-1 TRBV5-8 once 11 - TGTGCCAGCAGCTTGCGGAATGAGCAGTTCTTC CASSLRNEQFF
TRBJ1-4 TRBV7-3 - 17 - TGTGCCAGCAGCTTAACGGGCGGGGACCCACTTAATGAAAAACTGTTTTTT CASSLTGGDPLNEKLFF
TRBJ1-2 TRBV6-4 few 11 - TGTGCCAGCAGCGAAGGACAGCACTACACCTTC CASSEGQHYTF
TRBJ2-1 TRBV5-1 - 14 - TGCGCCAGCAGCTTAGGGGGCTCCTACAATGAGCAGTTCTTC CASSLGGSYNEQFF
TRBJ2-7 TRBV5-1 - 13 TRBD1 TGCGCCAGCAGCCCGGGACAGGGGGGCGAGCAGTACTTC CASSPGQGGEQYF
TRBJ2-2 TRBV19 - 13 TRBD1 TGTGCCAGTAGTATAGGACAGGGCGGGGAGCTGTTTTTT CASSIGQGGELFF
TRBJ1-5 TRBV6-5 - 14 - TGTGCCAGCACTGAATATCGGGGCAATCAGCCCCAGCATTTT CASTEYRGNQPQHF
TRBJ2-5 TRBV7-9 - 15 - TGTGCCAGCAGCTCCCCCCCCCAGGGGCGAGAGACCCAGTACTTC CASSSPPQGRETQYF
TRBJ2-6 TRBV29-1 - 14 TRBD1 TGCAGCGCCGGCGACAGGGCTGGGGCCAACGTCCTGACTTTC CSAGDRAGANVLTF
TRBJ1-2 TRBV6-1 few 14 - TGTGCCAGCAGTGAATCGTGGACAGACTATGGCTACACCTTC CASSESWTDYGYTF
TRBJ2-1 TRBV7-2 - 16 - TGTGCCAGCAGCTTAGCGGGGCTAGCGTCGAGGAATGAGCAGTTCTTC CASSLAGLASRNEQFF
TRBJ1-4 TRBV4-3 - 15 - TGCGCCAGCAGCCAAGTTTGGCAGGGAGGCGAAAAACTGTTTTTT CASSQVWQGGEKLFF
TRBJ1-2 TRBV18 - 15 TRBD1 TGTGCCAGCTCCCTCTCCGGACAGGGTATAGGAGGCTACACCTTC CASSLSGQGIGGYTF
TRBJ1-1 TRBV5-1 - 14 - TGCGCCAGCGGCACGGACAGTTCAAACACTGAAGCTTTCTTT CASGTDSSNTEAFF
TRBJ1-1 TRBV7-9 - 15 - TGTGCCAGCAGCTTAATGGACAGTTCGAACACTGAAGCTTTCTTT CASSLMDSSNTEAFF
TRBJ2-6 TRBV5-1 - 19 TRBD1 TGCGCCAGCAGCTTGGCTTGGGACAGGGGCAGCTCTGGGGCCAACGTCCTGACTTTC CASSLAWDRGSSGANVLTF